A single sample gave rise to the 24 T cell receptor beta chains below, sequenced in a study of response to subunit inactivated influenza vaccine (dated by TCRdb to between 2018 and 2020). Libraries came from RT-PCR. The instrument was an Illumina HiSeq 2500. TCRdb trimmed public reads at Q25 via fastp, called clones via MiXCR and kept in-frame beta chains. Rows merge per CDR3 protein into single entries with the most common DNA and genes. The sample table records about 520,000 distinct CDR3 sequences; 25% of these occur just once. The ten largest make up 1.9% of the sample. The sequences come from CD4+ T cells sorted from PBMCs, collected about 5 days after vaccination. The source of these receptors is a man aged 45-65 years who received an inactivated influenza vaccine. Donor details come from another sample of the same person, matched by shared clones.

The chain has TRBV7-9 and TRBJ1-3; 8 bases are shared with TRBD1. Germline values: CDR1 SEHNR, CDR2 FQNEAQ (reference sequence). The J segment lost 9 bases and the V segment lost 5 bases, leaving 6 bases of the junction unmatched. CDR3 length equals 13 residues. The CDR3 is CASSQDRATTIYF. The CDR3 bases are TGTGCCAGCAGCCAGGACAGGGCCACCACCATATATTTT.

In its sample, this clonotype was seen a few times. The chain carries TRBV6-1 and TRBJ2-7, with TRBD2 matching over 7 bases. CDR1 and CDR2 from the germline V gene are MNHNS and SASEGT. The CDR3 extends over 15 amino acids. V was pared by 6 bases and J by 3 bases, with 11 bases of the junction left unmatched. The CDR3 nucleotides read TGTGCCAGCAGCCGAGTCCGGGACTACAACTACGAGCAGTACTTC. Amino acids: CASSRVRDYNYEQYF.

This clonotype was picked up a small number of times. The gene calls are TRBV28 and TRBJ2-3; 8 nucleotides line up with TRBD1. There are 15 residues in the CDR3. Germline CDR1 is MDHEN and CDR2 is SYDVKM. V trimming: 7 bases; J trimming: 2 bases; junction bases outside the gene matches: 8. CDR3 region: CASTWTGHPTDTQYF. The CDR3 DNA follows: TGTGCCAGCACATGGACAGGGCACCCCACAGATACGCAGTATTTT.

The V and J genes are TRBV7-9 and TRBJ1-1; perhaps TRBD1 as D (5 bases). Trimming left V 4 bases short and J 7 bases short, with 13 bases between. The germline gives CDR1 SEHNR, CDR2 FQNEAQ (reference sequence). The CDR3 is 13 residues long. The CDR3 loop is CASSSSGMGEAFF. The DNA of the CDR3 is TGTGCCAGCAGCTCTTCAGGGATGGGTGAAGCTTTCTTT.

This clonotype appeared a few times. V usage is TRBV7-2 and J usage is TRBJ2-7; 15 positions match TRBD2. With V trimmed by 5 bases and J by 9 bases, 11 bases remained unmatched. The CDR3 runs 16 residues. Germline V CDR1 and CDR2: SGHTA, FQGNSA. This chain's CDR3 is CASSLQGLAGGSRQYF. The CDR3, as DNA: TGTGCCAGCAGCCTACAGGGACTAGCGGGAGGAAGTAGGCAGTACTTC.

The chain couples TRBV14 to TRBJ2-3; perhaps TRBD1 as D (6 bases). V was trimmed by 4 bases and J by 2 bases, leaving 16 bases between them. The CDR3 sequence is 16 residues long. Germline CDR1 SGHDN, CDR2 FVKESK. CDR3 bases: TGTGCCAGCAGCCTCGGTTGGGGGCCAAACACAGATACGCAGTATTTT. Residues: CASSLGWGPNTDTQYF.

This clonotype was recorded many times. The J gene is TRBJ1-5, the V gene TRBV20-1; the D is unclear. The V gene lost 3 bases and the J gene lost 7 bases, with 13 bases spanning the gap. Germline loops: CDR1 DFQATT, CDR2 SNEGSKA (reference sequence). The CDR3 spans 13 residues. CDR3 DNA: TGCAGTGCTAGGTTGGGGTGGAGGCAGCCCCAGCATTTT. This encodes CSARLGWRQPQHF.

The V gene is TRBV30, the J gene TRBJ1-5, with D maybe TRBD1 (5 bases). Deletions cut 1 base from V and 6 bases from J, with 13 bases between. This CDR3 region has 14 residues. Germline CDR1 reads GTSNPN; CDR2 reads SVGIG (reference sequence). CDR3 in DNA: TGTGCCTGGAGTGGAGGGGCGCGGGGTCAGCCCCAGCATTTT. As protein: CAWSGGARGQPQHF.

This clonotype has a handful of counts. The rearrangement uses TRBV3-1 and TRBJ2-3; D is perhaps TRBD1 or TRBD2 (6 bases each). Per germline, CDR1 LGHDT and CDR2 YNNKEL (reference sequence). Trimming took 3 bases from V and 5 from J, leaving 9 bases between them. There are 13 residues in the CDR3. CDR3 loop: CASSQGGRDTQYF. CDR3 DNA sequence: TGTGCCAGCAGCCAGGGGGGCAGAGATACGCAGTATTTT.

This clonotype has a handful of counts. The V and J genes are TRBV5-1 and TRBJ2-3; 11 bases agree with TRBD2. CDR3 length equals 15 residues. Germline V CDR1 and CDR2: SGHRS, YFSETQ. With 6 bases clipped from V and 3 bases from J, the junction kept 6 bases outside the gene matches. The chain's CDR3 is CASTTSGSWTDTQYF. The CDR3 DNA sequence: TGCGCCAGCACTACTAGCGGGAGTTGGACAGATACGCAGTATTTT.

This clonotype was seen more than once but under ten times. The chain links TRBV3-1 to TRBJ2-7, with D perhaps TRBD2 (5 bases). Germline V gene lookup returns CDR1 LGHDT and CDR2 YNNKEL (reference sequence). V was trimmed by 4 bases and J by 3 bases, leaving 10 bases between them. The CDR3 length is 13 residues. CDR3 DNA: TGTGCCAGCAGCCCTTCAGACTACTACGAGCAGTACTTC. It is translated as CASSPSDYYEQYF.

This clonotype was counted a few times. The V gene is TRBV6-2 or TRBV6-3, the J gene TRBJ2-3; D gene uncertain. In germline, CDR1 is MNHEY, CDR2 SVGEGT. Deletions cut 6 bases from V and 5 bases from J, with 15 bases between. This CDR3 is 14 amino acids long. The CDR3 bases are TGTGCCAGCAGAACGGCGGCGACGATAGATACGCAGTATTTT. It yields the protein CASRTAATIDTQYF.

The chain couples TRBV14 to TRBJ1-5; D possibly corresponds to TRBD1 (5 bases). This CDR3 is 18 amino acids long. CDR1 is SGHDN, CDR2 FVKESK, per germline. V lost 0 bases, J lost 0 bases, and 15 bases lay in between. The CDR3 DNA reads as TGTGCCAGCAGCCAAGATAAACCGACAGATAATAGCAATCAGCCCCAGCATTTT. It encodes CASSQDKPTDNSNQPQHF.

This clonotype was observed a handful of times. The chain uses TRBV10-3 and TRBJ2-7; 7 nucleotides align to TRBD2. Germline-derived CDR1 and CDR2 are ENHRY and SYGVKD. The length of the CDR3 is 14 residues. V shed 3 bases and J 1 base; nucleotides not matched to a gene: 3. The CDR3 DNA sequence: TGTGCCATCAGTGACGCGGGGGTATCCTACGAGCAGTACTTC. This codes for CAISDAGVSYEQYF.

J is TRBJ2-2 and V is TRBV12-3 or TRBV12-4, with TRBD1 matching 7 bases. CDR3 size: 14 residues. Trimming cost V 7 bases and J 4 bases; bases outside gene matches: 6. The CDR3 here is CASTGQTFTGELFF. The CDR3 DNA reads as TGTGCCAGCACGGGACAGACCTTCACCGGGGAGCTGTTTTTT.

This clonotype was picked up a small number of times. This sequence joins TRBV12-3 or TRBV12-4 and TRBJ1-2; the D is unclear. The CDR3 runs to 13 residues. V dropped 7 bases and J dropped 2 bases, with 11 bases sitting between them. CDR3: CASTPLANYGYTF. The DNA of the CDR3 is TGTGCCAGCACCCCCTTGGCCAACTATGGCTACACCTTC.

The chain couples TRBV7-2 to TRBJ2-3; TRBD2 agrees at 10 bases. In germline, CDR1 is SGHTA, CDR2 FQGNSA. The CDR3 consists of 16 residues. The trim removed 5 bases at V and 3 bases at J, leaving 8 bases unmatched. CDR3 residues: CASSKYSGGPTDTQYF. The CDR3, as DNA: TGTGCCAGCAGCAAATATAGCGGGGGGCCGACAGATACGCAGTATTTT. Based on the CDR3 plus reference TRBV7-2 and TRBJ2-3, the full variable domain is GAGVSQSPSNKVTEKGKDVELRCDPISGHTALYWYRQSLGQGLEFLIYFQGNSAPDKSGLPSDRFSAERTGGSVSTLTIQRTQQEDSAVYLCASSKYSGGPTDTQYFGPGTRLTVL.

This clonotype has more than one count but fewer than ten. The J gene is TRBJ1-1, the V gene TRBV20-1, with D uncertain. This CDR3 comprises 13 residues. Trimming left V 5 bases short and J 1 base short, with 11 bases between. Germline V gene lookup returns CDR1 DFQATT and CDR2 SNEGSKA (reference sequence). The CDR3 is CSAPRRTNTEAFF. Here the CDR3 DNA reads TGCAGTGCTCCCCGGCGGACGAACACTGAAGCTTTCTTT.

This clonotype was seen only a few times. This chain links TRBV20-1 with TRBJ1-5; maybe TRBD1 (6 bases). The V gene lost 6 bases and the J gene lost 6 bases, with 18 bases spanning the gap. Per the germline V gene, CDR1 is DFQATT and CDR2 is SNEGSKA (reference sequence). This CDR3 has 14 amino acids. The CDR3 reads CSASTGARGQPQHF. CDR3 coding DNA: TGCAGTGCGTCAACGGGGGCCAGGGGTCAGCCCCAGCATTTT.

The chain employs TRBV29-1 and TRBJ2-7, with D possibly matching TRBD2 (5 bases). V lost 4 bases and J lost 7, with 8 bases in between. The CDR3 spans 10 residues. Germline V gives CDR1 SQVTM, CDR2 ANQGSEA. The CDR3 DNA reads TGCAGCGTTGGTGGGAGAGAGCAGTACTTC. It encodes CSVGGREQYF.

This clonotype has just a few counts. The chain links TRBV11-2 to TRBJ2-5; D might be TRBD1 or TRBD2, each matching 5 bases. The CDR3 runs to 14 residues. The V and J ends lost 4 bases and 6 bases respectively, with 15 bases between them. Looked up from germline, CDR1 is SGHAT and CDR2 is FQNNGV. The CDR3 spells CASSSPTGTQTQYF. In DNA, the CDR3 is TGTGCCAGCAGCTCCCCCACCGGGACCCAGACCCAGTACTTC.

The rearrangement uses TRBV20-1 and TRBJ2-3; the D gene could be TRBD1 or TRBD2 (5 bases each). Germline V gene sequence: CDR1 DFQATT, CDR2 SNEGSKA (reference sequence). Deletions cut 0 bases from V and 5 bases from J, with 12 bases between. The CDR3 runs 14 residues. CDR3 DNA sequence: TGCAGTGCTAGAGATTGGGGGAGTGGAGATACGCAGTATTTT. Amino acid sequence: CSARDWGSGDTQYF.

The genes are TRBV5-1 and TRBJ2-7; 9 nucleotides match TRBD1. V dropped 4 bases and J dropped 4; count of bases not matched to a gene: 9. Germline V gene data show CDR1 as SGHRS and CDR2 as YFSETQ. The CDR3 runs to 15 residues. CDR3 loop: CASSKPGQGPYEQYF. In nucleotides, the CDR3 is TGCGCCAGCAGCAAACCGGGACAGGGCCCGTACGAGCAGTACTTC.

This chain connects TRBV3-1 to TRBJ1-2; D perhaps matches TRBD1 (5 bases). CDR3 size: 15 residues. V was trimmed by 5 bases and J by 7 bases, leaving 20 bases between them. The germline V gene has CDR1 LGHDT and CDR2 YNNKEL (reference sequence). CDR3 DNA: TGTGCCAGCAGCGCGCAGGGAGGGCGAGGTCGTGGCTACACCTTC. Encoded protein: CASSAQGGRGRGYTF.